This entry lists 17 T cell receptor beta chains sequenced from one sample in a study of shared clonotypes between healthy human individuals. The protocol was immunoSEQ multiplex PCR, while the TCRdb copy is restricted to in-frame clones and leaves out a portion. The table has around 2.5 million clones, more than 85% seen once. The sequencing input was naive CD4+ T cells from PBMCs. The subset is: CD45RA+ positively selected. These TCRs come from a man younger than 35 in good health. Some clones in this sample may be carry-over from other donors' samples.

The chain joins TRBV5-1 to TRBJ2-7; D possibly uses TRBD1 or TRBD2 (7 bases each). The V gene lost 3 bases and the J gene lost 6 bases, with 22 bases spanning the gap. CDR1 and CDR2 from the germline V gene are SGHRS and YFSETQ. The CDR3 runs 16 residues. The DNA for the CDR3 is TGCGCCAGCAGCTCCTCGGGGGGACAGTCCACTTTCGAGCAGTACTTC. Protein product: CASSSSGGQSTFEQYF.

The chain joins TRBV29-1 to TRBJ1-1, with D possibly being TRBD1 (6 bases). Germline V CDR1 and CDR2: SQVTM, ANQGSEA. Trimming removed 7 bases from V and 0 bases from J, with 30 bases in between. The CDR3 length is 19 residues. CDR3 nucleotides: TGCAGCGCTCGCCGTCTACAGGGAGAAGAACTTTTGATGAACACTGAAGCTTTCTTT. This translates into CSARRLQGEELLMNTEAFF.

This clone showed up just once. The J gene is TRBJ2-1, the V gene TRBV5-6; 10 bases fit TRBD2. This CDR3 is built from 15 residues. CDR1 is SGHDT, CDR2 YYEEEE, per germline. The trim removed 4 bases at V and 4 bases at J, leaving 5 bases unmatched. The DNA of the CDR3 is TGTGCCAGCAGCGGACTAGCGGCGTGGTACAATGAGCAGTTCTTC. It is translated as CASSGLAAWYNEQFF.

The chain has TRBV18 and TRBJ1-2, with 10 bases matching TRBD1. This CDR3 spans 15 amino acids. The V and J ends lost 3 bases and 7 bases, in that order; junction bases with no gene match: 8. Germline V gene data show CDR1 as KGHSH and CDR2 as LQKENI. CDR3 in DNA: TGTGCCAGCTCACCTGATTCGACAGGGGGCGGTGGCTACACCTTC. Amino acid sequence: CASSPDSTGGGGYTF.

For this clone: Other DNA sequences from this sample encode an identical CDR3 as well. The CDR3 coding sequence is TGTGCCAGCTCACCACCACAGGGACTCGCCAAAAACATTCAGTACTTC. Residues: CASSPPQGLAKNIQYF. The chain has TRBV18 and TRBJ2-4, with D perhaps matching TRBD1 or TRBD2 (6 bases each). The CDR3 has 16 residues. The V end was cut by 0 bases, the J end by 1 base, with 10 bases between. Germline V gives CDR1 KGHSH, CDR2 LQKENI. Together with reference TRBV18 and TRBJ2-4, the CDR3 gives the full variable domain: NAGVMQNPRHLVRRRGQEARLRCSPMKGHSHVYWYRQLPEEGLKFMVYLQKENIIDESGMPKERFSAEFPKEGPSILRIQQVVRGDSAAYFCASSPPQGLAKNIQYFGAGTRLSVL.

V gene TRBV28 combines with J gene TRBJ1-2, with D possibly TRBD1 on 6 matching bases. CDR1 and CDR2 (germline): MDHEN, SYDVKM. The V end was cut by 3 bases, the J end by 7 bases, with 18 bases between. This CDR3 has 15 amino acids. The DNA for the CDR3 is TGTGCCAGCAGTTTCTTGCGGGGGCAAGGTGGTGGCTACACCTTC. It yields the protein CASSFLRGQGGGYTF.

The rearrangement uses TRBV27 and TRBJ2-3; 8 bases fit TRBD2. Germline lookup yields CDR1 MNHEY and CDR2 SMNVEV (reference sequence). The CDR3 is 14 residues long. The trim removed 3 bases at V and 6 bases at J, leaving 5 bases unmatched. CDR3 loop: CASSFSGNLDTQYF. As DNA, the CDR3 is TGTGCCAGCAGTTTTAGCGGGAATTTGGATACGCAGTATTTT.

This rearrangement joins TRBV25-1 to TRBJ2-5; tentatively, D is TRBD2 (6 bases). Germline V lookup: CDR1 MGHDK, CDR2 SYGVNS. The ends were cut back, 5 bases at V and 5 bases at J, with 15 bases in the middle. The CDR3 consists of 14 residues. The CDR3 region has the DNA TGTGCCAGCAGTAACTCACTGGCGGGGGAGACCCAGTACTTC. Translating it yields CASSNSLAGETQYF.

CDR3 loop: CASPPRSNYEQYF. The CDR3 DNA sequence: TGTGCCAGCCCGCCCAGGAGCAACTACGAGCAGTACTTC. The chain carries TRBV11-3 and TRBJ2-7, with unresolved D. V was pared by 8 bases and J by 3 bases, with 14 bases between. Germline V gives CDR1 SGHNT, CDR2 YENEEA. The length of the CDR3 is 13 residues.

The CDR3 sequence: CASTAAGTGNEKLFF. For the CDR3, the DNA is TGTGCCAGCACCGCGGCCGGGACAGGGAATGAAAAACTGTTTTTT. The chain recombines TRBV28 with TRBJ1-4; TRBD1 aligns across 9 bases. CDR1 is MDHEN, CDR2 SYDVKM, per germline. This CDR3 is built from 15 residues. V shed 7 bases, J shed 5 bases, and the junction held 8 bases outside the gene matches.

The chain is built from TRBV19 and TRBJ1-2; a possible D gene is TRBD1 (5 bases). Germline lookup yields CDR1 LNHDA and CDR2 SQIVND (reference sequence). This CDR3 is built from 16 residues. Trimming pared 4 bases from V and 7 bases from J, leaving 22 bases between. CDR3 protein: CASSTPLVGPIRGYTF. CDR3 nucleotide sequence: TGTGCCAGTAGTACCCCCCTTGTGGGGCCTATACGTGGCTACACCTTC.

This chain uses TRBV5-8 with TRBJ1-3; TRBD1 is a possible D gene (5 bases). V was cut by 5 bases and J by 0 bases, with 18 bases left in between. Germline lookup yields CDR1 SGHTS and CDR2 YDEGEE. The CDR3 is made up of 17 amino acids. The CDR3 DNA follows: TGTGCCAGCAGGTATACCGTAGACAGCGTCTCTGGAAACACCATATATTTT. Protein sequence: CASRYTVDSVSGNTIYF.

This clone was counted a single time. V usage is TRBV5-1 and J usage is TRBJ2-3; no reliable D call. Trimming stripped 0 bases from V and 6 bases from J, with 8 bases between. This CDR3 is built from 13 residues. The germline V gene encodes CDR1 SGHRS and CDR2 YFSETQ. CDR3 coding DNA: TGCGCCAGCAGCTTGGAGTATGCGGATACGCAGTATTTT. Translating gives CASSLEYADTQYF.

The V gene is TRBV28, the J gene TRBJ2-2; tentative D call: TRBD2 (5 bases). Trimming cost V 5 bases and J 4 bases, with 11 bases left between them. CDR1 is MDHEN, CDR2 SYDVKM, per germline. The CDR3 runs 14 residues. The CDR3 DNA follows: TGTGCCAGCAGTCACCGGGAAACCACCGGGGAGCTGTTTTTT. It codes for CASSHRETTGELFF.

As for this clone: The sample carries other DNA sequences with the same CDR3. The chain uses TRBV19 and TRBJ1-2; 8 bases map to TRBD1. Trimming cost V 5 bases and J 7 bases; bases outside gene matches: 3. The CDR3 spans 12 residues. Germline lookup yields CDR1 LNHDA and CDR2 SQIVND (reference sequence). The CDR3 spells CASSPGTGGYTF. CDR3 nucleotides: TGTGCCAGTAGTCCGGGGACAGGTGGCTACACCTTC.

This chain connects TRBV6-1 to TRBJ2-2; 12 bases are a match to TRBD2. This CDR3 has 15 amino acids. With 10 bases clipped from V and 1 base from J, the junction kept 4 bases outside the gene matches. Germline V gives CDR1 MNHNS, CDR2 SASEGT. CDR3 sequence reads: CAIVLAGGNTGELFF. Written as DNA, the CDR3 is TGTGCCATCGTACTAGCGGGAGGGAACACCGGGGAGCTGTTTTTT.

The chain has TRBV2 and TRBJ2-5, with 7 positions matching TRBD1. Per the germline V gene, CDR1 is SNHLY and CDR2 is FYNNEI. The junction had 9 bases not matched to a gene; V was cut back by 6 bases and J by 5 bases. The CDR3 sequence is 14 residues long. The CDR3 here is CASSSDREWETQYF. In DNA, the CDR3 is TGTGCCAGCAGCTCCGACAGGGAATGGGAGACCCAGTACTTC.